This T cell receptor (beta chain) was recorded in a study of cytomegalovirus exposure and HLA in healthy donors (dated 2017 in TCRdb). About the study as a whole: In an earlier analysis of several hundred of the donors, about 260 Gb of sequence data and 90 million to 120 million unique TCR beta sequences from roughly 180 million T cells were reported. The genetic ancestry cluster associated with self-reported Caucasian donors included roughly 84% of the approximately 410 genotyped donors. HLA typing covered class I and class II loci at four-digit resolution. In an earlier analysis of over 550 of the donors, high-throughput TCR beta sequencing was used to judge whether each TCR beta V gene segment behaved as functional or pseudogenic. Donor age, sex, ethnicity and CMV serostatus were compiled alongside the repertoire data. A separate validation cohort of 100 to 150 different subjects was used in addition to the roughly 720-subject first cohort. Rather than using new phenotypic data, the later analysis identified candidate immune exposures from TCR beta sequences and from how often those sequences occurred across donors. The study used immunosequencing to profile the T cell repertoires of approximately 690 subjects and linked those repertoires to cytomegalovirus serostatus. Roughly 5 DR-DQ haplotypes were handled as single units for association and clustering, since linkage in the cohort was strong. A later genetic analysis used genome-wide SNP genotypes for 398 of the 666 donors, treating that subset as a discovery cohort. On average, around 240,000 unique TCR beta nucleotide sequences were sequenced per donor among 398 genotyped donors of the cohort, with roughly 18% of those sequences being non-productive. Typing coverage differed by locus: A, B, C, DRB1 and DQB1 were typed in roughly 629-630 donors, DQA1 in 522, DPA1 in 600 to 610, and DPB1 in just under 490. High-throughput TCR immunosequencing, statistical association of individual TCRs with disease status, and machine learning were combined to predict cytomegalovirus infection status. An early release covering 550 to 700 HLA-typed donors comprised about 300 gigabases of sequencing data and about 90 million unique TCR sequences. The study aimed to test whether signatures of past pathogen exposure could be identified by cataloging public T cell receptors. A later analysis re-examined previously published TCR beta repertoires from about 670 donors and added high-resolution HLA genotyping to investigate patterns of TCR occurrence. Every repertoire in the discovery cohort had been generated on one and the same sequencing platform.

Details on this clone: Its antigen is currently not known. Base qualities are not provided; no much larger clone lies one nucleotide away.

CDR1 is given as KGHSH and CDR2 as LQKENI, both from the germline V gene. The CDR3 measures 15 amino acids from cysteine to phenylalanine. Only the CDR3 region is kept as DNA, spanning 45 bases read in frame from base 1. At the junction V is shortened by 2 bases and J by 3 bases; bases outside the gene matches: 4. The cohort comprised approximately 700 healthy bone marrow donors. At the time of sampling, all cohort members were nominally healthy, though unrecorded immune exposures were likely present. The donor tested CMV seropositive, placing the donor among the 289 seropositive members of the cohort. A peripheral blood sample was provided by each donor, and peripheral blood mononuclear cells were used for TCR beta sequencing. Genomic DNA was extracted from the blood cell samples with the Qiagen DNeasy Blood Extraction Kit. Library generation was performed with the immunoSEQ multiplex PCR assay. The multiplex PCR relied on a mix of 60 forward primers for TCR Vbeta segments and 13 reverse primers for TCR Jbeta segments. A multiplex PCR assay on genomic DNA amplified the CDR3 region of rearranged TCR beta genes. The amplified TCR beta libraries were sequenced on the Illumina HiSeq System as 87-base-pair reads. The authors' analysis ran thus. A later analysis counted about 80 million unique TCR beta chains across the 550 to 800 repertoires, and around 9.9 million of these chains were shared by at least two donors. A nearest-neighbor algorithm error-corrected the raw reads and collapsed the reads into unique sequences, merging closely related sequences to remove PCR and sequencing errors. V, D and J gene segments were assigned by aligning CDR3 sequences to IMGT reference sequences. Each retained sequence needed at least a six-nucleotide match to both a V gene segment and a J gene segment. Rearrangements were classified as productive when the CDR3 lacked stop codons and remained in frame with V and J, and all other rearrangements were classified as non-productive. CDR3 was defined by IMGT convention, running from the second conserved V-encoded cysteine to the conserved J-encoded phenylalanine. The earlier analysis of some 600 of the donors excluded sequences that lacked an unambiguous match to a single V gene segment. In an earlier analysis of 500 to 750 of the donors, V segments were called functional above 56.7% productive rearrangements and were called segregating when the between-donor standard deviation exceeded 5%. A statistical classification framework was built to diagnose cytomegalovirus status from the catalog of TCR beta chain sequences. In a later analysis, TCR nucleotide sequences were compared against IMGT/GENE-DB human TR gene sequences so that V and J genes could be assigned. Using the TCRdist pipeline, a later analysis assigned CDR3 sequences along with most-parsimonious VDJ recombination scenarios. In a later analysis, every TCR beta chain was defined by the combination of its CDR3 amino acid sequence and its V-gene family, and reads without a unique V-gene family were dropped. To address suspected cross-contamination and a sequencing artifact, a later analysis removed around 600 highly shared, low-generation-probability nucleotide sequences. A later analysis calculated a clonal expansion index for each public chain from normalized within-repertoire ranks of inferred template counts. Generation probabilities in a later analysis came from a VDJ recombination model fitted to out-of-frame rearrangements, and those results were checked against IGoR. Hypergeometric tests were used in a later analysis to score TCR-TCR, TCR-HLA and TCR-CMV co-occurrence, with a repertoire-size bias correction applied to the TCR pairs. False discovery rates were estimated in a later analysis by permuting HLA or CMV assignments 20 times. A later analysis grouped co-occurring TCRs with DBSCAN, adding TCRdist sequence similarity when clustering within HLA-allele-positive subsets. For co-occurrence clustering, repertoires with fewer than 30,000 or more than 120,000 public chains were excluded, along with roughly 5 repertoires with anomalous nucleotide sharing. The clones in this table, taken by TCRdb from immuneACCESS, are in-frame only. Not every clone is retained; where verified, under half of the shortfall comes from an unresolved V gene, and the cause of the rest is unknown. The DNA gave D and trimming, while V, J and clone size come from that table. Within this sample are around 230,000 clones, with 82% of them counted one time only. The top ten clonotypes cover 5.5% to 7.5% of the sample.

Points the paper makes about the study in general: The sequencing pipeline was judged likely to have produced a cluster of highly shared sequence variants as a technical artifact. A further reported finding was that TCR beta sequences accurately predicted the HLA-A and HLA-B alleles for most subjects in the first cohort. The authors suggested that the approach could potentially be extended to other disease states and immunological phenotypes. The 87-base-pair reads could not distinguish some IMGT-functional V segments, including TRBV6-2 and TRBV6-3, so those segments were excluded. The cohort was sequenced for TCR beta chains only, and without alpha or paired-chain data the features that could be detected were limited. An association between a missense DCLRE1C variant and V-gene and J-gene trimming of TCR beta chains was found in a later genetic analysis and replicated in an independent cohort. Because some donors lacked HLA typing at each locus, the association tests relied only on the typed subset. A later analysis associated 16,951 TCR beta sequences with specific HLA alleles at a false discovery rate of 0.05. While some public TCRs were present in many individuals, most TCR sequences turned up only very rarely across donors. In a later analysis, TCR association rates were found to vary across HLA loci, with the most associated TCRs seen for DRB1 alleles and the fewest for HLA-C alleles. According to a later analysis, parvovirus B19, influenza, CMV and Epstein-Barr virus appeared linked to several top co-occurrence clusters. Most CMV-associated TCR beta chains appeared to be HLA-restricted in a later analysis, and the HLA associations seemed to be driven largely by CMV exposure. An earlier analysis of some 590 of the donors showed that most TCR beta V segments appeared in productive rearrangements either about 90% or about 30% of the time, which broadly matched IMGT annotations. Immune exposure information for the cohort was limited to CMV serostatus. Linkage disequilibrium might explain the correlated functional status among segregating V segments, but an unknown experimental factor could not be excluded. Strong co-occurrence of HLA alleles, especially DR and DQ, made assigning TCR associations to individual alleles difficult. A few of the identified cytomegalovirus-associated TCR beta chains were confirmed in vitro to be specific for cytomegalovirus antigens. The presence/absence analyses assumed that sequencing depth was roughly uniform across donors, and that assumption may not be true. According to a later genetic analysis, donors in an Asian-associated ancestry cluster had fewer N-insertions in productive TCRs than the approximately 700-donor mean. Because counts were too low, approximately 15 rarely observed V segments, including chromosome 9 orphons, were excluded from the earlier analysis of 500 to 700 of the donors. A total of roughly 160 TCR beta chains were listed by the study as associated with cytomegalovirus. The classifier was reported to diagnose cytomegalovirus status with high specificity and sensitivity in both the original cohort and the validation cohort. In a later analysis, HLA-associated TCR beta chains showed more clonal expansion and lower generation probabilities than non-associated chains that were equally common.

This clonotype was obtained from a man aged 40-49 years in good health and CMV-seropositive. This sequence uses TRBV18 and TRBJ1-5; 7 central bases correspond to TRBD1. Sequencing was performed on PBMCs. The DNA is TGTGCCAGCTCACCAACAGGGGACCCCAATCAGCCCCAGCATTTT. The translation is CASSPTGDPNQPQHF.